This T cell receptor (beta chain) was recorded in a study of CD8+CD57+ T cells in acquired aplastic anemia. The template for TCR beta VDJ and CDR3 sequence profiling was genomic DNA. Using its own MiXCR run on the reads, TCRdb lists one record per CDR3 protein. The data contain 190,000 or so distinct CDR3 sequences, about half of them singletons. With 8 bases clipped from V and 9 bases from J, the junction kept 17 bases outside the gene matches. This CDR3 has 16 residues. Germline-derived CDR1 and CDR2 are LNHDA and SQIVND (reference sequence). This clonotype was seen ten or more times. Its cognate antigen is unknown. CD8+CD57+ cell expansion had been shown by flow cytometry in patients chosen for sequencing. Therapy had not been given to patients before blood sampling. Study-level findings and limits: Under 35 was the count of CD8+ CDR3 sequences that patients shared with controls.

The sequencing input was sorted CD4+, CD8+, or CD8+CD57+ T cells (not recorded which) from PBMCs. The rearrangement joins TRBV19 to TRBJ1-5, with 9 nucleotides matching TRBD1. This TCR was recovered from a human donor with aplastic anemia. DNA for the CDR3: TGTGCCAGTGCCTCCTCACGGACAGGGGAGGGTCGGCCCCAGCATTTT. It yields the protein CASASSRTGEGRPQHF.